This T cell receptor beta chain was sequenced in a study of breast tumors, draining lymph nodes, adjacent tissues. This clonotype occurred many times. Its antigen is unidentified. Study-level points and caveats: Luminal-like breast cancer showed significantly greater tumor-nontumor repertoire similarity than basal-like breast cancer did. Data only fit, rather than demonstrated, lymph node origin of most tumor T cells. Tumor TCR diversity was below lymph nodes but above nontumor tissue.

The lymph nodes were axillary draining lymph nodes from breast cancer patients. Germline CDR1 SGHRS, CDR2 YFSETQ. J lost 4 bases, V lost 4 bases, and 15 bases had no gene match. This CDR3 contains 17 residues. TCRdb independently ran MiXCR on the multiplex PCR reads; one entry per CDR3 protein. The sample shows 270,000 or so distinct CDR3 sequences, roughly 30% of them seen only once. This chain uses TRBV5-1 with TRBJ2-3, with 7 positions matching TRBD1. The sample was axillary lymph node tissue. This receptor was identified in a female donor with breast cancer. Some clones in this sample may be carry-over from other donors' samples. The CDR3 DNA reads as TGCGCCAGCAGCAAGTCACAGGGGCTAGGAAATCCAGATACGCAGTATTTT. Amino acid sequence: CASSKSQGLGNPDTQYF. The whole variable domain, filled in from reference TRBV5-1 and TRBJ2-3, reads KAGVTQTPRYLIKTRGQQVTLSCSPISGHRSVSWYQQTPGQGLQFLFEYFSETQRNKGNFPGRFSGRQFSNSRSEMNVSTLELGDSALYLCASSKSQGLGNPDTQYFGPGTRLTVL.